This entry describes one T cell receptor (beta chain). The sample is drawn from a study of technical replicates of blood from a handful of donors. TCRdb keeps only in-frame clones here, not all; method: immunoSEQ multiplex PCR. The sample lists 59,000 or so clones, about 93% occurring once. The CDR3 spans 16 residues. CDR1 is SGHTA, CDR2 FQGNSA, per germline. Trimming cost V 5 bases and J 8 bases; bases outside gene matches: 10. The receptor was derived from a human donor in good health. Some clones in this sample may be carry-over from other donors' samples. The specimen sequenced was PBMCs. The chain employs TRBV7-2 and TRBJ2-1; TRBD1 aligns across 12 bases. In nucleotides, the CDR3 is TGTGCCAGCAGCCGAATGGGACAGGGGGCTTCGGATGAGCAGTTCTTC. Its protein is CASSRMGQGASDEQFF.